Each of the 2 T cell receptor beta chains below was sequenced from the same sample in a study of T-cell memory formation after mild COVID-19. TCRdb independently ran MiXCR on the 5' RACE reads; one entry per CDR3 protein. The table shows roughly 370,000 distinct CDR3 sequences, with about 16% occurring only once. The sample was PBMCs or a T cell subset sorted from them (not recorded which). Source of these receptors: a man aged 18 to 35 who had mild COVID-19 (a few samples of this study predate the infection). Cell type and time point are not known.

This clonotype showed up just a few times. The genes are TRBV7-2 and TRBJ1-1, with D hard to call. Trimming removed 5 bases at V and 0 bases at J, with 10 bases between. Germline V gene sequence: CDR1 SGHTA, CDR2 FQGNSA. The CDR3 length is 14 residues. CDR3 in amino acids: CASSHRTVNTEAFF. Here the CDR3 DNA reads TGTGCCAGCAGCCATCGGACGGTGAACACTGAAGCTTTCTTT.

In this sample, this clonotype turned up a few times. The chain has TRBV4-1 and TRBJ1-1; perhaps TRBD1 as D (5 bases). CDR1 is MGHRA, CDR2 YSYEKL, per germline. V lost 3 bases and J lost 0, with 11 bases in between. This CDR3 comprises 15 residues. CDR3 residues: CASSQRGSMNTEAFF. The CDR3 DNA reads as TGCGCCAGCAGCCAGAGGGGTTCTATGAACACTGAAGCTTTCTTT.